This T cell receptor beta chain was sequenced during a study of blood T cells in healthy people across ages. Together with a sample-barcoded 5' primer, a J-beta primer mix was included in a second PCR lasting roughly 6 to 12 cycles. Each TCR beta cDNA got a 12-nucleotide random molecular identifier. TCRdb reprocessed the 5' RACE reads with MiXCR, giving one entry per CDR3 protein. This sample has approximately 900,000 distinct CDR3 sequences, with around 46% found just once. This CDR3 contains 16 residues. Germline lookup yields CDR1 SGHTA and CDR2 FQGNSA. V was pared by 0 bases and J by 1 base, with 10 bases between. The donors, aged roughly 6 to 90, were healthy Caucasians from Russia. Total RNA, at least 6 micrograms per sample, came from PBMCs.

The source is a man in his thirties or forties in good health. This chain joins TRBV7-2 and TRBJ1-5; D unresolved. The sample was blood. The CDR3 DNA is TGTGCCAGCAGCTTAGCGGCAGAAGTGAGCAATCAGCCCCAGCATTTT. This encodes CASSLAAEVSNQPQHF.